This entry lists 14 T cell receptor beta chains sequenced from one sample in a study of blood T cell repertoires in COVID-19 (TCRdb year 2020). To prepare the library, the immunoSEQ multiplex PCR assay was applied. In its TCRdb copy, this immuneACCESS table keeps in-frame sequences only and misses some clones. Where compared with another copy, unresolved V genes explain less than half of these, and the others have no known cause. A total of approximately 190,000 clones appear in this sample, around four fifths of them only once. Approximately 15% of the sample is in the top ten clones. The sample comprised peripheral blood. The receptor set was obtained from a man aged 25-45 years with active or convalescent COVID-19.

The V gene is TRBV14, the J gene TRBJ2-7; weak D call: TRBD1 (5 bases). The germline V gene has CDR1 SGHDN and CDR2 FVKESK. V was pared by 3 bases and J by 7 bases, with 16 bases between. This CDR3 is 14 amino acids long. The CDR3 reads CASSHWVQAEEQYF. The CDR3 DNA is TGTGCCAGCAGCCATTGGGTACAGGCTGAAGAGCAGTACTTC.

The chain employs TRBV10-3 and TRBJ1-1; 7 nucleotides agree with TRBD1. The length of the CDR3 is 14 residues. CDR1 ENHRY and CDR2 SYGVKD come from the germline V gene. The J segment lost 5 bases and the V segment lost 5 bases, leaving 8 bases of the junction unmatched. CDR3 in DNA: TGTGCCATCAGTACGGACAGGTCGGGGACTGAAGCTTTCTTT. Protein: CAISTDRSGTEAFF.

V is TRBV11-2 and J is TRBJ2-7; 7 nucleotides match TRBD2. The CDR3 covers 14 residues. Trimming at V came to 1 base and at J to 4 bases, leaving 4 bases not matched to a gene. Germline values: CDR1 SGHAT, CDR2 FQNNGV. CDR3 protein: CASSLGLAVYEQYF. The CDR3 DNA follows: TGTGCCAGCAGCTTAGGGCTAGCGGTGTACGAGCAGTACTTC.

The CDR3 protein is CASSADSPVIGMLGDEKLFF. CDR3 DNA: TGTGCCAGCAGTGCTGACAGCCCGGTCATAGGGATGTTAGGTGATGAAAAACTGTTTTTT. V gene TRBV2 combines with J gene TRBJ1-4; D might be TRBD1 (5 bases). V was shortened by 4 bases and J by 6 bases, with 30 bases between the two germline ends. The germline V gene encodes CDR1 SNHLY and CDR2 FYNNEI. This CDR3 is 20 amino acids long.

CDR3 protein: CASSQDRRATEAFF. In DNA, the CDR3 is TGTGCCAGCAGCCAAGATCGCCGCGCCACTGAAGCTTTCTTT. The chain joins TRBV14 to TRBJ1-1; D gene unclear. The ends were cut back, 0 bases at V and 4 bases at J, with 9 bases in the middle. The germline CDR1 and CDR2 sequences are SGHDN and FVKESK. This CDR3 contains 14 residues.

This clone was recorded a few times. The chain carries TRBV18 and TRBJ1-2; D is undetermined. CDR1 and CDR2 from the germline V gene are KGHSH and LQKENI. The CDR3 runs to 14 residues. V was shortened by 0 bases and J by 1 base, with 6 bases between the two germline ends. The CDR3 sequence is CASSPPEINYGYTF. In DNA, the CDR3 is TGTGCCAGCTCACCACCCGAGATTAACTATGGCTACACCTTC.

The gene calls are TRBV30 and TRBJ2-1; 11 bases fit TRBD1. V shed 4 bases and J 1 base; nucleotides not matched to a gene: 3. Per the germline V gene, CDR1 is GTSNPN and CDR2 is SVGIG (reference sequence). The CDR3 is 15 amino acids. In nucleotides, the CDR3 is TGTGCCTGGACTGGGACAGGGGGTTCCTACAATGAGCAGTTCTTC. Translating gives CAWTGTGGSYNEQFF.

The CDR3, as DNA: TGCGCCAGCAGCCCTAGTGGCCAAGAGACCCAGTACTTC. Encoded protein: CASSPSGQETQYF. The V gene is TRBV10-2, the J gene TRBJ2-5; D is unclear. V shed 6 bases and J shed 1 base, with 9 bases lying between them. The CDR3 spans 13 residues. Per the germline V gene, CDR1 is WSHSY and CDR2 is SAAADI.

This chain links TRBV18 with TRBJ2-5; 9 nucleotides agree with TRBD1. The CDR3 has 15 amino acids. Trimming removed 5 bases from V and 4 bases from J; junction bases left unmatched: 8. Germline CDR1 KGHSH, CDR2 LQKENI. The chain's CDR3 is CASSSTGGVSETQYF. CDR3 coding DNA: TGTGCCAGCTCATCGACAGGGGGAGTTTCAGAGACCCAGTACTTC.

The CDR3, as DNA: TGTGCCAGTACGAGGACTAGCGGCGGATCCTACAATGAGCAGTTCTTC. It yields the protein CASTRTSGGSYNEQFF. J is TRBJ2-1 and V is TRBV19; 10 nucleotides match TRBD2. V shed 7 bases and J 1 base; nucleotides not matched to a gene: 7. The CDR3 has 16 residues. Germline V gene lookup returns CDR1 LNHDA and CDR2 SQIVND (reference sequence).

The V gene is TRBV5-6, the J gene TRBJ1-4, with 7 bases lining up with TRBD1. V lost 4 bases and J lost 3; bases outside the gene matches: 3. There are 14 residues in the CDR3. CDR1 is SGHDT and CDR2 is YYEEEE in the germline V gene. This CDR3 reads CASSPTGSNEKLFF. The CDR3 DNA reads TGTGCCAGCAGCCCGACAGGGTCTAATGAAAAACTGTTTTTT.

This rearrangement joins TRBV10-3 to TRBJ1-4; unclear D gene. Germline CDR1 reads ENHRY; CDR2 reads SYGVKD. Deletions cut 4 bases from V and 2 bases from J, with 8 bases between. The CDR3 runs 14 residues. The CDR3, as DNA: TGTGCCATCAGTGGGTCGGAGACTAATGAAAAACTGTTTTTT. It is translated as CAISGSETNEKLFF.

Here the CDR3 reads CASSQDRLAGTWTQYF. The CDR3 bases are TGCGCCAGCAGCCAAGACCGACTAGCGGGGACCTGGACCCAGTACTTC. The rearrangement links TRBV4-3 to TRBJ2-5, with 11 nucleotides matching TRBD2. The CDR3 consists of 16 residues. V lost 0 bases, J lost 7 bases, and 7 bases stayed unmatched. In germline, CDR1 is LGHNA, CDR2 YSLEER.

This chain connects TRBV30 to TRBJ2-7; the match to TRBD2 covers 15 bases. Trimming cost V 6 bases and J 7 bases; bases outside gene matches: 4. Germline loops: CDR1 GTSNPN, CDR2 SVGIG (reference sequence). This CDR3 has 13 amino acids. DNA for the CDR3: TGTGCCTGCCGGACTAGCGGGAGGGGGGAGCAGTACTTC. Translation gives CACRTSGRGEQYF.